Shown below are 20 T cell receptor beta chains from a single sample sequenced in a study of HIV-infected children after antiretroviral therapy interruption. The TCR library was built from RNA with a 3' RACE protocol and unique molecular identifiers. TCRdb used MiXCR to reprocess the 3' RACE reads, holding one entry per CDR3 protein. The sample yields over 35,000 distinct CDR3 sequences, over 6.5% seen once. Treatment meaning: PENTA 11 planned treatment interruption arm or continuous ART arm. Specimen: CD45RA+ CD4+ T cells from PBMCs, pooled from several time points, collected from a donor given antiretroviral therapy, either interrupted or continuous. Subset described: naive CD4+ CD45RA+ CD45RO- T cells. All receptors come from a pool of human donors with HIV.

There are many counts of this clonotype. This chain connects TRBV10-3 to TRBJ1-6; D may be TRBD1 (5 bases). Trimming took 3 bases from V and 6 from J, leaving 18 bases between them. The CDR3 totals 17 residues. The germline V gene has CDR1 ENHRY and CDR2 SYGVKD. The CDR3 nucleotides read TGTGCCATCAGTGATCAATCCCAGGGACGGACTAATTCACCCCTCCACTTT. Amino acids: CAISDQSQGRTNSPLHF.

J is TRBJ1-5 and V is TRBV27, with 8 bases lining up with TRBD1. Germline V lookup: CDR1 MNHEY, CDR2 SMNVEV (reference sequence). The CDR3 spans 19 residues. J was trimmed by 1 base and V by 3 bases; bases with no gene match: 14. CDR3 sequence reads: CASSFKGQAASGSNQPQHF. The DNA for the CDR3 is TGTGCCAGCAGTTTTAAGGGACAGGCCGCCTCGGGGAGCAATCAGCCCCAGCATTTT.

CDR3 nucleotide sequence: TGTGCCAGCAGTTTATCAGGACAGGGTTGGACTGAAGCTTTCTTT. Protein sequence: CASSLSGQGWTEAFF. The V and J genes are TRBV27 and TRBJ1-1; 8 bases line up with TRBD1. The CDR3 loop spans 15 amino acids. Germline CDR1 is MNHEY and CDR2 is SMNVEV (reference sequence). The ends lost 0 bases at V and 5 bases at J; junction bases unmatched: 5.

The chain carries TRBV28 and TRBJ2-7; D is undetermined. The CDR3 has 12 residues. Per germline, CDR1 MDHEN and CDR2 SYDVKM. Trimming removed 6 bases at V and 3 bases at J, with 9 bases between. The CDR3 sequence: CASRTSGYEQYF. DNA of the CDR3: TGTGCCAGCAGAACGTCGGGCTACGAGCAGTACTTC.

This clonotype showed up many times. This sequence joins TRBV28 and TRBJ2-2; D is ambiguous. V shed 6 bases and J shed 0 bases, with 14 bases lying between them. The CDR3 is 16 residues long. In germline, CDR1 is MDHEN, CDR2 SYDVKM. CDR3 residues: CASSIGRTANTGELFF. As DNA, the CDR3 is TGTGCCAGCAGCATAGGACGGACCGCGAACACCGGGGAGCTGTTTTTT.

This clonotype was counted many times. The rearrangement links TRBV4-1 to TRBJ2-2; 9 bases fit TRBD1. This CDR3 is 17 amino acids long. In germline, CDR1 is MGHRA, CDR2 YSYEKL. Germline trimming cut 6 bases from V and 1 base from J; bases unmatched to any gene: 9. For the CDR3, the DNA is TGCGCCAGCAGGACGTTGGGACAGGGAGGGAACACCGGGGAGCTGTTTTTT. Its protein product is CASRTLGQGGNTGELFF.

This clonotype was seen many times. V usage is TRBV20-1 and J usage is TRBJ2-3; D is uncertain. V shed 3 bases and J shed 8 bases, with 18 bases lying between them. CDR1 and CDR2 from the germline V gene are DFQATT and SNEGSKA (reference sequence). CDR3 size: 14 residues. CDR3 DNA sequence: TGCAGTGCTAGCGGGCATCTGGCTTTGGGTACGCAGTATTTT. Amino acid sequence: CSASGHLALGTQYF.

This clonotype appeared many times. V usage is TRBV19 and J usage is TRBJ2-1, with D hard to call. The CDR3 contains 15 residues. In germline, CDR1 is LNHDA, CDR2 SQIVND (reference sequence). Trimming took off 7 bases at V and 4 bases at J, with 17 bases between the two ends. Written as DNA, the CDR3 is TGTGCCAGTAAAGAAACAGAGCATACGTACAATGAGCAGTTCTTC. Its translation is CASKETEHTYNEQFF.

The chain has TRBV29-1 and TRBJ2-4; D possibly corresponds to TRBD1 (5 bases). The CDR3 runs 16 residues. V gave up 4 bases and J gave up 0 bases, with 16 bases separating them. Germline-derived CDR1 and CDR2 are SQVTM and ANQGSEA. The CDR3 sequence: CSVVGAGPLAKNIQYF. Written as DNA, the CDR3 is TGCAGCGTTGTAGGGGCAGGGCCGCTAGCCAAAAACATTCAGTACTTC.

This clonotype has at least ten counts. The J gene is TRBJ1-2, the V gene TRBV6-2 or TRBV6-3; TRBD1 matches 8 bases. Germline CDR1 MNHEY, CDR2 SVGEGT. The CDR3 consists of 15 residues. V lost 8 bases, J lost 4 bases, and 12 bases stayed unmatched. The DNA for the CDR3 is TGTGCCAGCGGACCCGGACAGGGATTATTCTATGGCTACACCTTC. Its translation is CASGPGQGLFYGYTF.

This clonotype was recorded many times. This chain uses TRBV10-2 with TRBJ1-1, with D possibly being TRBD1 (5 bases). CDR3 length equals 13 residues. Germline V CDR1 and CDR2: WSHSY, SAAADI. V lost 7 bases and J lost 4, with 13 bases in between. The DNA of the CDR3 is TGCGCCAGCAACGGCAGGGAGGGCACTGAAGCTTTCTTT. This sequence encodes CASNGREGTEAFF.

Comments on this clonotype: Mismatch with germline at one junction end may stem from a read error. CDR3 amino acids: CASSSGRGNERLFF. The CDR3 bases are TGTGCAAGCAGCTCAGGGAGGGGCAACGAAAGATTATTTTTC. The chain recombines TRBV12-3 or TRBV12-4 with TRBJ1-4; maybe TRBD1 (5 bases). The CDR3 spans 14 residues.

In its sample, this clonotype was seen many times. The chain links TRBV20-1 to TRBJ1-5; 9 bases line up with TRBD1. V lost 6 bases to trimming and J lost 2 bases; unmatched junction nucleotides: 11. Germline loops: CDR1 DFQATT, CDR2 SNEGSKA (reference sequence). The CDR3 runs 16 residues. As DNA, the CDR3 is TGCAGTGCCCTACAGGGGGCATTATTTGGCAATCAGCCCCAGCATTTT. Translated: CSALQGALFGNQPQHF.

This clonotype appeared many times. The V call is TRBV7-9, the J call TRBJ2-1; the match to TRBD2 covers 13 bases. Germline values: CDR1 SEHNR, CDR2 FQNEAQ (reference sequence). The CDR3 sequence is 16 residues long. Germline trimming cut 5 bases from V and 9 bases from J; bases unmatched to any gene: 10. The CDR3: CASSQGLAGATGEQFF. The CDR3 DNA is TGTGCCAGCAGCCAAGGACTAGCGGGAGCAACCGGTGAGCAGTTCTTC.

This clonotype was seen at least ten times. The V call is TRBV7-2, the J call TRBJ2-7, with 9 nucleotides matching TRBD2. The germline V gene has CDR1 SGHTA and CDR2 FQGNSA. The CDR3 totals 17 residues. The V gene end was trimmed by 2 bases and the J gene end by 5 bases; junction bases not matched to a gene: 13. The DNA for the CDR3 is TGTGCCAGCAGCTTACACAGGTCGGCTAGCGGGACCCACGAGCAGTACTTC. It specifies CASSLHRSASGTHEQYF.

This clonotype was counted ten times or more. V usage is TRBV20-1 and J usage is TRBJ1-1; the match to TRBD1 covers 7 bases. The junction had 6 bases not matched to a gene; V was cut back by 1 base and J by 1 base. The CDR3 contains 15 residues. Germline CDR1 and CDR2: DFQATT and SNEGSKA (reference sequence). The CDR3 is CSARAPDRPNTEAFF. The CDR3 bases are TGCAGTGCTAGAGCCCCGGACAGGCCGAACACTGAAGCTTTCTTT.

This chain's CDR3 is CASSSPTLNEQFF. In nucleotides, the CDR3 is TGTGCCAGCAGTTCGCCTACGCTCAATGAGCAGTTCTTC. The J gene is TRBJ2-1, the V gene TRBV6-1; unclear D gene. Trimming shortened V by 5 bases and J by 6 bases, and 11 bases separated the two germline ends. This CDR3 spans 13 amino acids. Germline V CDR1 and CDR2: MNHNS, SASEGT.

In this sample, this clonotype turned up many times. The J gene is TRBJ2-7, the V gene TRBV27; tentatively, D is TRBD1 (6 bases). CDR3 length equals 15 residues. Germline V gene lookup returns CDR1 MNHEY and CDR2 SMNVEV (reference sequence). Trimming took 5 bases from V and 1 from J, leaving 15 bases between them. CDR3 bases: TGTGCCAGCAGTATGGGAACAGGGACGTCCTACGAGCAGTACTTC. Encoded protein: CASSMGTGTSYEQYF.

In its sample, this clonotype was seen many times. The V gene is TRBV5-1, the J gene TRBJ1-1; TRBD1 matches 7 bases. The V and J ends lost 4 bases and 5 bases, in that order; junction bases with no gene match: 14. This CDR3 contains 16 residues. Germline V lookup: CDR1 SGHRS, CDR2 YFSETQ. In DNA, the CDR3 is TGCGCCAGCAGCGCCGACAGGGAATACCGGGGTACTGAAGCTTTCTTT. It encodes CASSADREYRGTEAFF. Combining the CDR3 with reference TRBV5-1 and TRBJ1-1 gives the whole variable domain KAGVTQTPRYLIKTRGQQVTLSCSPISGHRSVSWYQQTPGQGLQFLFEYFSETQRNKGNFPGRFSGRQFSNSRSEMNVSTLELGDSALYLCASSADREYRGTEAFFGQGTRLTVV.

The chain recombines TRBV6-2 or TRBV6-3 with TRBJ2-1; 9 nucleotides line up with TRBD2. The CDR3 has 18 amino acids. Germline values: CDR1 MNHEY, CDR2 SVGEGT. Germline trimming cut 8 bases from V and 0 bases from J; bases unmatched to any gene: 14. The CDR3 DNA sequence: TGTGCCAGCGCCCACCCCCCGAGCGGGGGGACCTCCTACAATGAGCAGTTCTTC. Protein product: CASAHPPSGGTSYNEQFF.